The rows below give T cell receptor beta chains drawn from one sample of a study of cytomegalovirus exposure and HLA in healthy donors. The table came from immunoSEQ multiplex PCR; TCRdb's copy has only in-frame clones and leaves some out. The sample yields around 78,000 clones, 60% to 75% seen once. The sample taken for sequencing was PBMCs. The receptors come from a woman aged 40 to 55 in good health and CMV-seropositive. Each CDR3 is given with its conserved first and last residue. The order of the fields is J gene, V gene, clone size, D gene, CDR3 DNA, CDR3 protein. D genes are given only for firm matches. The size field is filled for only some rows; it gives once, few, many or a size class.

>TRBJ2-5|TRBV29-1|few|TRBD2
TGCAGCGTCGGGACTAGCGGGACCGGGGCCCAGTACTTC
CSVGTSGTGAQYF
>TRBJ1-1|TRBV7-2|-|TRBD1
TGTGCCAGCAGCCGACAGGGGATAGGCACTGAAGCTTTCTTT
CASSRQGIGTEAFF
>TRBJ2-1|TRBV7-9|-|TRBD2
TGTGCCAGCAGCTTATCAGCGGGGGTCCCCAATGAGCAGTTCTTC
CASSLSAGVPNEQFF
>TRBJ2-1|TRBV10-3|few|-
TGTGCCATCAGTGAGCCGAGAACTAGTCGGTATGAGCAGTTCTTC
CAISEPRTSRYEQFF
>TRBJ2-3|TRBV25-1|-|-
TGTGCCAGCAGTGAATGGGGCATGTATACGCAGTATTTT
CASSEWGMYTQYF
>TRBJ1-1|TRBV7-9|once|-
TGTTCCAGCAGCTTAATAAGCCCTGAAGCTTTCTTT
CSSSLISPEAFF
>TRBJ1-1|TRBV2|-|TRBD1
TGTGCCAGCAGTTCGACAGGGGGGAAAACTGAAGCTTTCTTT
CASSSTGGKTEAFF
>TRBJ1-1|TRBV28|-|TRBD1
TGTGCCAGCAGTCGACAGGGGAACACTGAAGCTTTCTTT
CASSRQGNTEAFF
>TRBJ2-7|TRBV9|-|-
TGTGCCAGCAGCGCCTTTATAGGCGGGGAGCAGTACTTC
CASSAFIGGEQYF
>TRBJ2-2|TRBV6-1|-|-
TGTGCCAGTTATCCCCGGACTTCGAACACCGGGGAGCTGTTTTTT
CASYPRTSNTGELFF
>TRBJ1-2|TRBV28|few|-
TGTGCCAGCGTCCCCCGCGGAGGGGAAGGCTATGGCTACACCTTC
CASVPRGGEGYGYTF
>TRBJ1-5|TRBV19|few|-
TGTGCCAGTACCTCCATCGGGGCGGGAAATCAGCCCCAGCATTTT
CASTSIGAGNQPQHF
>TRBJ2-7|TRBV30|-|-
TGTGCCTGGAGTCCGAACGGACTCCTGATTAGGGAGCAGTACTTC
CAWSPNGLLIREQYF
>TRBJ1-2|TRBV6-5|-|-
TGTGCCAGCAGTTATTCAGGTTTAGCTAACTATGGCTACACCTTC
CASSYSGLANYGYTF
>TRBJ2-5|TRBV28|-|TRBD2
TGTGCCAGCAGTTCCTCTATAAGGACTAGCGGGGGGGGAGTACTGAGGACCCAGTACTTC
CASSSSIRTSGGGVLRTQYF
>TRBJ1-5|TRBV2|-|-
TGTGCCAGCAGTGAGCGAGGTCAGCCCCAGCATTTT
CASSERGQPQHF
>TRBJ1-2|TRBV28|-|-
TGTGCCAGCAGTTTCCCCCGGGCAGGGAATGGCTACACCTTC
CASSFPRAGNGYTF
>TRBJ1-2|TRBV7-2|-|TRBD1
TGTGCCAGCAGCGCCGGGACAGCAATTAACTATGGCTACACCTTC
CASSAGTAINYGYTF
>TRBJ1-2|TRBV7-8|-|-
TGTGCCAGCAGCTTATCTACAGCGGGGAAGGATGGCTACACCTTC
CASSLSTAGKDGYTF
>TRBJ2-7|TRBV5-1|-|-
TGCGCCAGCAGCACAGGACCCAAGGGCGAGCAGTACTTC
CASSTGPKGEQYF
>TRBJ1-2|TRBV5-1|-|TRBD1
TGCGCCAGCAGCTCGGCCGGGACAGGGGATGGCTACACCTTC
CASSSAGTGDGYTF
>TRBJ2-3|TRBV19|-|-
TGTGCCAGTAGTATAGGCAGCAGTCCGGGGACAAGCACAGATACGCAGTATTTT
CASSIGSSPGTSTDTQYF
>TRBJ2-7|TRBV6-5|-|-
TGTGCCAGCAGTTACAGGCAGGGCTACGAGCAGTACTTC
CASSYRQGYEQYF